The 14 T cell receptor beta chains reported below all come from one sample, sequenced in a study of T cells in Graves' hyperthyroidism and ophthalmopathy. Amplification targeted TCR beta CDR3 regions from RNA transcripts. Carried out on the TCR CDR3, a first-round RT-PCR used the HTBI primer set. TCRdb reanalysed the multiplex PCR reads using MiXCR and keeps one entry per CDR3 protein. The table has a few hundred thousand distinct CDR3 sequences, more than 15% seen once; the top ten hold less than 3.5%. What was sequenced was blood. The source is a middle-aged woman with Graves' ophthalmopathy.

This clonotype was observed at least ten times. J is TRBJ2-5 and V is TRBV3-1, with 9 bases lining up with TRBD2. V lost 4 bases and J lost 1; bases outside the gene matches: 4. The CDR3 runs to 15 residues. In germline, CDR1 is LGHDT, CDR2 YNNKEL (reference sequence). The CDR3 spells CASSRSTSGQETQYF. In DNA form, the CDR3 reads TGTGCCAGCAGCCGATCGACTAGCGGCCAAGAGACCCAGTACTTC.

The V gene is TRBV20-1, the J gene TRBJ2-7, with 11 bases matching TRBD2. From germline, CDR1 is DFQATT and CDR2 SNEGSKA (reference sequence). The CDR3 runs 12 residues. Germline trimming cut 7 bases from V and 6 bases from J; bases unmatched to any gene: 5. The DNA for the CDR3 is TGCAGTGTTCTAGCGGGAGGCGTCGAGCAGTACTTC. Its translation: CSVLAGGVEQYF.

This clonotype appeared many times. The J gene is TRBJ2-1, the V gene TRBV6-1; 10 bases agree with TRBD2. CDR1 MNHNS and CDR2 SASEGT come from the germline V gene. The CDR3 length is 16 residues. V trimming: 7 bases; J trimming: 5 bases; junction bases outside the gene matches: 11. In nucleotides, the CDR3 is TGTGCCAGCACCCGAAGCCTAGCGGGGGCCGACAATGAGCAGTTCTTC. Translating gives CASTRSLAGADNEQFF.

This clonotype was detected ten times or more. The chain uses TRBV7-9 and TRBJ1-1; D is unresolved. In germline, CDR1 is SEHNR, CDR2 FQNEAQ (reference sequence). The CDR3 runs to 14 residues. Trimming removed 3 bases at V and 1 base at J, with 9 bases between. This CDR3 reads CASSFGVSNTEAFF. The CDR3 DNA sequence: TGTGCCAGCAGCTTTGGGGTTTCGAACACTGAAGCTTTCTTT. The full variable domain, its missing parts supplied by reference TRBV7-9 and TRBJ1-1, is DTGVSQNPRHKITKRGQNVTFRCDPISEHNRLYWYRQTLGQGPEFLTYFQNEAQLEKSRLLSDRFSAERPKGSFSTLEIQRTEQGDSAMYLCASSFGVSNTEAFFGQGTRLTVV.

Ten or more counts support this clonotype. V is TRBV20-1 and J is TRBJ2-2; D is possibly TRBD2 (5 bases). Trimming cost V 3 bases and J 0 bases, with 8 bases left between them. Germline assignment: CDR1 DFQATT and CDR2 SNEGSKA (reference sequence). The CDR3 runs 14 residues. CDR3 residues: CSARTGANTGELFF. The DNA of the CDR3 is TGCAGTGCTAGGACCGGGGCGAACACCGGGGAGCTGTTTTTT.

This rearrangement joins TRBV15 to TRBJ2-1; 13 nucleotides align to TRBD2. Germline V CDR1 and CDR2: LNHNV, YYDKDF (reference sequence). CDR3 length equals 18 residues. The junction had 5 bases not matched to a gene; V was cut back by 3 bases and J by 0 bases. The CDR3 sequence: CATSRATSGRPSYNEQFF. In DNA form, the CDR3 reads TGTGCCACCAGCAGGGCGACTAGCGGGAGGCCCTCCTACAATGAGCAGTTCTTC.

This clonotype has just a few counts. J is TRBJ1-3 and V is TRBV12-3 or TRBV12-4; D not resolved. V lost 3 bases and J 7 bases, leaving 10 bases between the germline ends. This CDR3 comprises 13 residues. This chain's CDR3 is CASSFFLSNTIYF. Written as DNA, the CDR3 is TGTGCCAGCAGTTTCTTCTTATCCAACACCATATATTTT.

This clonotype showed up many times. The V call is TRBV5-1, the J call TRBJ1-4, with D unresolved. Per germline, CDR1 SGHRS and CDR2 YFSETQ. Trimming shortened V by 2 bases and J by 6 bases, and 11 bases separated the two germline ends. This CDR3 contains 14 residues. In nucleotides, the CDR3 is TGCGCCAGCAGCTTTAGAGGGAGTGATGAAAAACTGTTTTTT. Residues: CASSFRGSDEKLFF.

The chain couples TRBV6-1 to TRBJ2-7, with 9 bases matching TRBD2. The CDR3 is 15 amino acids. Trimming cost V 5 bases and J 5 bases; bases outside gene matches: 10. Germline values: CDR1 MNHNS, CDR2 SASEGT. CDR3 bases: TGTGCCAGCAGTTACGCGCGGGGGGGAAGGAACGAGCAGTACTTC. Residues: CASSYARGGRNEQYF.

This clonotype has just a few counts. This sequence joins TRBV6-1 and TRBJ2-7; TRBD1 agrees at 10 bases. V was clipped by 1 base and J by 2 bases; unmatched bases: 2. There are 15 residues in the CDR3. Germline loops: CDR1 MNHNS, CDR2 SASEGT. In DNA, the CDR3 is TGTGCCAGCAGTGAAGGGGACAGGGGTACCTACGAGCAGTACTTC. It encodes CASSEGDRGTYEQYF.

Many counts were recorded for this clonotype. The chain joins TRBV5-1 to TRBJ2-7; weak D call: TRBD1 (6 bases). Trimming took 0 bases from V and 0 from J, leaving 13 bases between them. This CDR3 spans 16 amino acids. Looked up from germline, CDR1 is SGHRS and CDR2 is YFSETQ. Written as DNA, the CDR3 is TGCGCCAGCAGCTTGGTGGGTACAGGGAGCTCCTACGAGCAGTACTTC. Protein product: CASSLVGTGSSYEQYF.

This clonotype was observed a handful of times. V gene TRBV29-1 combines with J gene TRBJ2-1; TRBD2 aligns across 12 bases. The junction had 5 bases not matched to a gene; V was cut back by 5 bases and J by 9 bases. The CDR3 has 13 amino acids. Germline CDR1 reads SQVTM; CDR2 reads ANQGSEA. CDR3 DNA: TGCAGCGTTCTAGCGGGAGGGAAGGCTGAGCAGTTCTTC. Translation gives CSVLAGGKAEQFF.

V and J are TRBV12-3 or TRBV12-4 and TRBJ2-2; TRBD2 agrees at 15 bases. After removal of 6 bases from V and 8 bases from J, the junction contained 7 bases not matched to a gene. The CDR3 has 16 amino acids. The CDR3 reads CASRGLAGGPEGELFF. CDR3 sequence (DNA): TGTGCCAGCAGAGGACTAGCGGGGGGGCCAGAAGGGGAGCTGTTTTTT.

The chain uses TRBV5-4 and TRBJ1-5, with 9 bases identical to TRBD1. The CDR3 covers 17 residues. Looked up from germline, CDR1 is SGHNT and CDR2 is YYREEE (reference sequence). The J segment lost 6 bases and the V segment lost 5 bases, leaving 15 bases of the junction unmatched. CDR3 sequence: CASRKKNRGQGSQPQHF. The CDR3 region has the DNA TGTGCCAGCAGGAAGAAAAACAGGGGGCAAGGGAGTCAGCCCCAGCATTTT.